These T cell receptor beta chains were read from a single sample in a study of T cell repertoires in MIS-A myocarditis. Produced via immunoSEQ multiplex PCR; TCRdb's table is partial and in-frame only. The sample carries around 12,000 clones, roughly 84% recorded once. The sequenced sample was right ventricle heart tissue obtained at autopsy. The origin of the receptors is a man younger than 35 with fulminant myocarditis from multisystem inflammatory syndrome in adults (MIS-A) after COVID-19. Each CDR3 is given with its conserved first and last residue. Each record gives: clone size, D gene, J gene, V gene, CDR3 DNA, CDR3 protein. The D gene is left open where the match is weak. Not all rows give a size; the values are once, few, many and, for expanded clones, a class.

abundance: -; d_gene: -; j_gene: TRBJ1-1; v_gene: TRBV27; CDR3nt: TGTGCCAGCAGTTTATCGAAGGGGACTGAAGCTTTCTTT; CDR3aa: CASSLSKGTEAFF
abundance: -; d_gene: -; j_gene: TRBJ2-6; v_gene: TRBV4-1; CDR3nt: TGCGCCAGCAGCCCCCGCCGACAGGCCCCCTTCTCTGGGGCCAACGTCCTGACTTTC; CDR3aa: CASSPRRQAPFSGANVLTF
abundance: -; d_gene: TRBD1; j_gene: TRBJ2-5; v_gene: TRBV28; CDR3nt: TGTGCCAGCAGTTTAATGGACAGGGGCCAAGAGACCCAGTACTTC; CDR3aa: CASSLMDRGQETQYF
abundance: -; d_gene: -; j_gene: TRBJ2-5; v_gene: TRBV2; CDR3nt: TGTGCCAGCAGTGTCTTTCGGGTGGAAGAGACCCAGTACTTC; CDR3aa: CASSVFRVEETQYF
abundance: -; d_gene: -; j_gene: TRBJ1-2; v_gene: TRBV11-2; CDR3nt: TGTGCCAGCAGCCTTCGACAGGACGGTGGCTACACCTTC; CDR3aa: CASSLRQDGGYTF
abundance: few; d_gene: TRBD1; j_gene: TRBJ2-5; v_gene: TRBV19; CDR3nt: TGTGCCAGTAGTACTAACAGGGGGCACGGAGGAGAGACCCAGTACTTC; CDR3aa: CASSTNRGHGGETQYF
abundance: -; d_gene: -; j_gene: TRBJ1-4; v_gene: TRBV5-1; CDR3nt: TGCGCCAGCAGTGACGGTCCTAATGAAAAACTGTTTTTT; CDR3aa: CASSDGPNEKLFF
abundance: -; d_gene: TRBD2; j_gene: TRBJ2-5; v_gene: TRBV5-1; CDR3nt: TGCGCCAGCAGCTTGGCCGCGGGAGGGACCCAGTACTTC; CDR3aa: CASSLAAGGTQYF
abundance: -; d_gene: -; j_gene: TRBJ2-3; v_gene: TRBV9; CDR3nt: TGTGCCAGCAGCGCAGTCGGAATAAGCACAGATACGCAGTATTTT; CDR3aa: CASSAVGISTDTQYF
abundance: -; d_gene: -; j_gene: TRBJ2-1; v_gene: TRBV5-1; CDR3nt: TGCGCCAGCAGCTTGGTTCGCCAGGTTCGAGACAATGAGCAGTTCTTC; CDR3aa: CASSLVRQVRDNEQFF
abundance: -; d_gene: TRBD1; j_gene: TRBJ1-2; v_gene: TRBV7-9; CDR3nt: TGTGCCAGCAGCTTAACAGGGGAGGATGGCTACACCTTC; CDR3aa: CASSLTGEDGYTF
abundance: -; d_gene: TRBD1; j_gene: TRBJ1-1; v_gene: TRBV9; CDR3nt: TGTGCCAGCAGCGCTCAGGGGGGTTTACGGAACACTGAAGCTTTCTTT; CDR3aa: CASSAQGGLRNTEAFF
abundance: -; d_gene: TRBD2; j_gene: TRBJ2-2; v_gene: TRBV14; CDR3nt: TGTGCCAGCAGCCAAGAACTAGCGGGCACCGGGGAGCTGTTTTTT; CDR3aa: CASSQELAGTGELFF
abundance: -; d_gene: TRBD2; j_gene: TRBJ2-7; v_gene: TRBV15; CDR3nt: TGTGCCACCAGCAGAGATTTAGCGGGGGGATACTACGAGCAGTACTTC; CDR3aa: CATSRDLAGGYYEQYF
abundance: -; d_gene: -; j_gene: TRBJ1-1; v_gene: TRBV6-2/TRBV6-3; CDR3nt: TGTGCCAGCAGTGGCTTAAGGAGCGGGTCCGTTGAAGCTTTCTTT; CDR3aa: CASSGLRSGSVEAFF
abundance: -; d_gene: TRBD2; j_gene: TRBJ2-1; v_gene: TRBV5-1; CDR3nt: TGCGCCAGCAGCCCACTAACCGGGACTAGCGGGGGGAATGAGCAGTTCTTC; CDR3aa: CASSPLTGTSGGNEQFF
abundance: -; d_gene: -; j_gene: TRBJ1-5; v_gene: TRBV2; CDR3nt: TGTGCCAGCAGCGGGACCGTAGAGTCTCAGCCCCAGCATTTT; CDR3aa: CASSGTVESQPQHF
abundance: -; d_gene: -; j_gene: TRBJ1-1; v_gene: TRBV5-1; CDR3nt: TGCGCCAGCAGCTTGCTGGGCACTGAAGCTTTCTTT; CDR3aa: CASSLLGTEAFF
abundance: -; d_gene: -; j_gene: TRBJ1-2; v_gene: TRBV6-5; CDR3nt: TGTGCCAGCAGTTACAGCGGGTATGGCTACACCTTC; CDR3aa: CASSYSGYGYTF
abundance: -; d_gene: TRBD2; j_gene: TRBJ2-1; v_gene: TRBV28; CDR3nt: TGTGCCATTGGGACTAGCGGGGGGCCTACAGAGTTCTTC; CDR3aa: CAIGTSGGPTEFF
abundance: -; d_gene: TRBD2; j_gene: TRBJ2-1; v_gene: TRBV3-1/TRBV3-2; CDR3nt: TGTGCCAGCAGCCAAGATCCTAGCGGGAGGAATCCAGTACATGAGCAGTTCTTC; CDR3aa: CASSQDPSGRNPVHEQFF
abundance: -; d_gene: -; j_gene: TRBJ2-3; v_gene: TRBV11-2; CDR3nt: TGTGCCAGCAGCTTAGGATGGTCCTTGCCTAGCACAGATACGCAGTATTTT; CDR3aa: CASSLGWSLPSTDTQYF